Detailed here is one T cell receptor beta chain. As the sequencing template, cDNA was produced by extracting RNA and reverse transcribing it. Assay: immunoSEQ multiplex PCR; the TCRdb copy retains only in-frame clones and omits some. The sample carries about 190,000 clones, more than 55% recorded once. Treatment here: oral pan-JAK inhibitor, 5-10 mg twice daily. From PBMCs, CD4+ and CD8+ T cells were sorted. The source of the sample is a study of CD8+ T cells in alopecia areata. The sequenced sample was CD4+ T cells sorted from blood, obtained between weeks 49 and 50, from a patient treated with tofacitinib. The clonotype was recovered from a human donor with alopecia areata.

The CDR3 region is CASSLDGVLTQYF. The CDR3, as DNA: TGTGCCAGCAGTTTGGATGGGGTATTGACCCAGTACTTC. The chain has TRBV7-9 and TRBJ2-5; D gene ambiguous. Germline V gene data show CDR1 as SEHNR and CDR2 as FQNEAQ (reference sequence). This CDR3 is 13 amino acids long. Deletions cut 6 bases from V and 7 bases from J, with 15 bases between.